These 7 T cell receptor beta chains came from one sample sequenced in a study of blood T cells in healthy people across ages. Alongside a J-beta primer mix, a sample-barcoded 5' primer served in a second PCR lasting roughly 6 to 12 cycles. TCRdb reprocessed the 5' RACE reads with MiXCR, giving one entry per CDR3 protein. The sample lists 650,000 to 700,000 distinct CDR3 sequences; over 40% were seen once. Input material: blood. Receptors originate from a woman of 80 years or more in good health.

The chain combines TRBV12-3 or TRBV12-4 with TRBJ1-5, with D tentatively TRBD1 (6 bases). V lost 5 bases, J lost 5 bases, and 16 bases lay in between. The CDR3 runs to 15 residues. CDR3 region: CASSPRLGGDQPQHF. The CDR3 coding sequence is TGTGCCAGCAGTCCACGACTGGGGGGCGATCAGCCCCAGCATTTT.

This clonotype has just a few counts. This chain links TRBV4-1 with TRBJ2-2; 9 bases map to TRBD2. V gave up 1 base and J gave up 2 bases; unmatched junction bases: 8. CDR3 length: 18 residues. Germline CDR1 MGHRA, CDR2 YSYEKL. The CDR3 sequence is CASSQVLGTSLNTGELFF. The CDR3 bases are TGCGCCAGCAGCCAAGTCCTCGGGACTAGCCTTAACACCGGGGAGCTGTTTTTT.

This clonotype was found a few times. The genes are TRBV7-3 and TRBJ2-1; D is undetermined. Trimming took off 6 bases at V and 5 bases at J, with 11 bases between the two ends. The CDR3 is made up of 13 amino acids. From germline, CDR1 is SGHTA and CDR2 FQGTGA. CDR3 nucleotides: TGTGCCAGCAGGCCCATCGGCAACAATGAGCAGTTCTTC. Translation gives CASRPIGNNEQFF.

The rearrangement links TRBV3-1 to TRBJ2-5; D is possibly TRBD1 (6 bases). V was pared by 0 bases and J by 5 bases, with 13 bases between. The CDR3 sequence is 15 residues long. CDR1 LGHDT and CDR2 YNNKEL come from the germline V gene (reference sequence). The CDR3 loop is CASSQDRPTGETQYF. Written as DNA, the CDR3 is TGTGCCAGCAGCCAAGATAGGCCAACAGGGGAGACCCAGTACTTC.

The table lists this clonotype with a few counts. The CDR3 bases are TGTGCCAGCTCACCTCCTGGTGGGGATACGCAGTATTTT. Its translation: CASSPPGGDTQYF. The V gene is TRBV18, the J gene TRBJ2-3; D is undetermined. The CDR3 has 13 residues. Germline CDR1 KGHSH, CDR2 LQKENI. V gave up 3 bases and J gave up 6 bases, with 10 bases separating them.

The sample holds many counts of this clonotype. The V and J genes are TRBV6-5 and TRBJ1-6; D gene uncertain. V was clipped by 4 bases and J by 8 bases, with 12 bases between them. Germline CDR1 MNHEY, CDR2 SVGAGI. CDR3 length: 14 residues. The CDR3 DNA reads TGTGCCAGCAGTTCGTCAATTCGGGATTCACCCCTCCACTTT. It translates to CASSSSIRDSPLHF.

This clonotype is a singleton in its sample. The CDR3 nucleotides are TGTGCCAGCAGTCTCCGAGGACAGGGCCGTCTCTACACCTTC. Protein: CASSLRGQGRLYTF. This chain links TRBV6-5 with TRBJ1-2; 8 positions match TRBD1. CDR1 is MNHEY, CDR2 SVGAGI, per germline. CDR3 length: 14 amino acids. The V segment lost 5 bases and the J segment 10 bases; nucleotides outside the gene matches: 12.